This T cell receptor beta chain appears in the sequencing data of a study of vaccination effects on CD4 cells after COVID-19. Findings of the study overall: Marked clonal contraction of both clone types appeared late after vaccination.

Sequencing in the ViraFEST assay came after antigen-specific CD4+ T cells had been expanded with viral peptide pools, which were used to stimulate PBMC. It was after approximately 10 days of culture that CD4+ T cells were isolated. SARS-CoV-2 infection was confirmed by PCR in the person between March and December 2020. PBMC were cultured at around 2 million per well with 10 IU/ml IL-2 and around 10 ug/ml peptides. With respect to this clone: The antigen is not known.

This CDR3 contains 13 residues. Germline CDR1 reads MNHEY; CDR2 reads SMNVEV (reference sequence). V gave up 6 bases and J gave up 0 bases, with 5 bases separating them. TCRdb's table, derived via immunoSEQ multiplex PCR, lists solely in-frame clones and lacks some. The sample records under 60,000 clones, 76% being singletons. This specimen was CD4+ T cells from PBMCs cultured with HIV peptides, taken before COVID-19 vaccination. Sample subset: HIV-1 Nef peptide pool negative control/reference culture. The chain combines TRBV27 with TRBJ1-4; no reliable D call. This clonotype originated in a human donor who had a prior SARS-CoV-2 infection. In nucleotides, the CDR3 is TGTGCCAGCAGAATAGCAACTAATGAAAAACTGTTTTTT. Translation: CASRIATNEKLFF.